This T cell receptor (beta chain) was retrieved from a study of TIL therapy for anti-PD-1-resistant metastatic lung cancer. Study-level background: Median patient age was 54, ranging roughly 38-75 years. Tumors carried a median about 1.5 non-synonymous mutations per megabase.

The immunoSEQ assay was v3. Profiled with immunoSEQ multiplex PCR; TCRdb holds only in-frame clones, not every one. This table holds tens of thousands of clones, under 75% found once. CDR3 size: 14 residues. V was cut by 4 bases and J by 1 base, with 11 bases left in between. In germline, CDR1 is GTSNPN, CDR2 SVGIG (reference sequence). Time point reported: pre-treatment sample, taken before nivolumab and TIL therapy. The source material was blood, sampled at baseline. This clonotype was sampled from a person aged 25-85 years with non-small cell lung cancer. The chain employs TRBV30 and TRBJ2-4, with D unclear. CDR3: CAWMTPGAKNIQYF. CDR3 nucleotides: TGTGCCTGGATGACCCCCGGGGCCAAAAACATTCAGTACTTC.